This T cell receptor beta chain was recovered during a study of T cell responses to AZD1222 COVID-19 vaccine. About the study: Second doses at about 4 or about 12 weeks were pooled.

This CDR3 region has 14 residues. The V end was cut by 1 base, the J end by 7 bases, with 15 bases between. Per the germline V gene, CDR1 is SGHNT and CDR2 is YYREEE (reference sequence). This table comes from immunoSEQ multiplex PCR, and its TCRdb copy is limited to in-frame clones, with some not included. Of about 93,000 clones listed, around 85% are singletons. Sample: peripheral blood, taken on day 0 of AZD1222 vaccination. The TCR comes from an adult in good health. The chain combines TRBV5-4 with TRBJ2-7, with D possibly TRBD1 on 5 matching bases. The CDR3 protein is CASSLFSGSGEQYF. The CDR3 DNA reads as TGTGCCAGCAGCTTGTTTTCTGGGTCAGGGGAGCAGTACTTC.